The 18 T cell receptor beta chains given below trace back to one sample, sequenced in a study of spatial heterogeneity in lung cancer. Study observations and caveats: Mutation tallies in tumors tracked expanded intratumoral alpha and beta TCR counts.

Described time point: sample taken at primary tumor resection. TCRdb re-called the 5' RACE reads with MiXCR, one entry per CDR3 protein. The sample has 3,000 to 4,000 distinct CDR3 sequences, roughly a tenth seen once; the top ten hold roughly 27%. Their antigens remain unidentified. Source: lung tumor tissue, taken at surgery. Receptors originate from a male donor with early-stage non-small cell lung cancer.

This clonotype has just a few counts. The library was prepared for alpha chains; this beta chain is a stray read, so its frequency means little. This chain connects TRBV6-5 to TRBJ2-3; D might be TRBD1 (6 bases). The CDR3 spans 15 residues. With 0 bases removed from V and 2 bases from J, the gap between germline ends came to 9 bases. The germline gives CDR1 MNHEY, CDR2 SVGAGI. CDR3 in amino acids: CASSYSRGYTDTQYF. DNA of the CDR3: TGTGCCAGCAGTTACTCGAGGGGGTACACAGATACGCAGTATTTT.

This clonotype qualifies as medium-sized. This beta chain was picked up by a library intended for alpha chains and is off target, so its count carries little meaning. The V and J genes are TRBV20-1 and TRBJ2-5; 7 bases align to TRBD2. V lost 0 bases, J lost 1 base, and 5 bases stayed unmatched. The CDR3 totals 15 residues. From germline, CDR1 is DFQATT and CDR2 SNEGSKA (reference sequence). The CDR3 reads CSARDRRLAQETQYF. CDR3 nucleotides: TGCAGTGCTAGAGATCGGAGACTAGCCCAAGAGACCCAGTACTTC.

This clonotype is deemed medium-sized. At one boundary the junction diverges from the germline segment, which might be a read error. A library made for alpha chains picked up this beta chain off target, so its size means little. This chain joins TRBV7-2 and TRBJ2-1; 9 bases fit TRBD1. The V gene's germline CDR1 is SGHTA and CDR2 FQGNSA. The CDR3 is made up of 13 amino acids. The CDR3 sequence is CASSPVGTGLMVF. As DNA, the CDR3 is TGTGCCAGCAGCCCCGTTGGGACAGGGTTAATGGTCTTC.

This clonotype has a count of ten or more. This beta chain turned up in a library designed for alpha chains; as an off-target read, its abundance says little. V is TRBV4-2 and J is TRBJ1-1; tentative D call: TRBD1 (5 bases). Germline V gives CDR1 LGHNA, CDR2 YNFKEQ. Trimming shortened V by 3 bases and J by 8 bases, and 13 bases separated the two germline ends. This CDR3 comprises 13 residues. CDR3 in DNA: TGTGCCAGCAGCCAGCCCGGGACCGCCGAAGCTTTCTTT. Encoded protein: CASSQPGTAEAFF.

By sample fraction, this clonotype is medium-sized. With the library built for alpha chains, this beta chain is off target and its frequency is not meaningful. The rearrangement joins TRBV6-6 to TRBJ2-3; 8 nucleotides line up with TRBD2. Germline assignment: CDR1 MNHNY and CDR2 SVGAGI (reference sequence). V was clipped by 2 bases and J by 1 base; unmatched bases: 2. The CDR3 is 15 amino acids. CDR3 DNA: TGTGCCAGCAGTTACACGGGAGGGGGCACAGATACGCAGTATTTT. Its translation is CASSYTGGGTDTQYF.

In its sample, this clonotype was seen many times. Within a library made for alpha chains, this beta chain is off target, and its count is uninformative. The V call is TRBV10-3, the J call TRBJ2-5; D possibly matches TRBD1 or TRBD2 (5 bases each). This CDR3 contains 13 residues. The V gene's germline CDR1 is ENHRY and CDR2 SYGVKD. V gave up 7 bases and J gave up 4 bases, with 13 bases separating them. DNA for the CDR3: TGTGCCATCACCCCGGGGCTAGCAGAGACCCAGTACTTC. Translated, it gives CAITPGLAETQYF.

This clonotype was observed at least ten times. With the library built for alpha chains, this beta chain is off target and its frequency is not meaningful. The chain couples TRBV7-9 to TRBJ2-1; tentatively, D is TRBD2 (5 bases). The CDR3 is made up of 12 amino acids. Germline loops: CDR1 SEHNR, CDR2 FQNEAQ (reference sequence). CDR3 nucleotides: TGTGCTAGAAGTGACGGGATCAATGAGCAGTTCTTC. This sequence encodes CARSDGINEQFF.

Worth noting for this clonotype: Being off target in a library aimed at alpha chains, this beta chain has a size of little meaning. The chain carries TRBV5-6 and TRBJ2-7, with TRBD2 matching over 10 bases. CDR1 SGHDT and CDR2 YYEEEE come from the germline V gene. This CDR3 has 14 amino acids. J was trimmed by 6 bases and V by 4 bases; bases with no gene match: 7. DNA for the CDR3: TGTGCCAGCAGCCAACTAGCGGGAAATTCCGAGCAGTACTTC. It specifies CASSQLAGNSEQYF.

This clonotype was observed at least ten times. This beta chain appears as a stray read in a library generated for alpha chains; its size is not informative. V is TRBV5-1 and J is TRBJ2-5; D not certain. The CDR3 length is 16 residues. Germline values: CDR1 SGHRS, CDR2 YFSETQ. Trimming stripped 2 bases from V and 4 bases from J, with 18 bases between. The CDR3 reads CASSFYTLPLLETQYF. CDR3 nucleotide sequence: TGCGCCAGCAGCTTTTATACTCTCCCCCTTTTAGAGACCCAGTACTTC.

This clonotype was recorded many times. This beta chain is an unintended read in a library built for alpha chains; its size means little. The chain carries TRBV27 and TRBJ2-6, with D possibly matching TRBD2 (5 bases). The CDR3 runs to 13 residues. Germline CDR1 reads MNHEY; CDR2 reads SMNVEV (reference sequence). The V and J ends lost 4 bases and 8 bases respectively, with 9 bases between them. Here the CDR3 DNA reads TGTGCCAGCAGTTACCTCGGGACCAACGTCCTGACTTTC. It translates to CASSYLGTNVLTF.

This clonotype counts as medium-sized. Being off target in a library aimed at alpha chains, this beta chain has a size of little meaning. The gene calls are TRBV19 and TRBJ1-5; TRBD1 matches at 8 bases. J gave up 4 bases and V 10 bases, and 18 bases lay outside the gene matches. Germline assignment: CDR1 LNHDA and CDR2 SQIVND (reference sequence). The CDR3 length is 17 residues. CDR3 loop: CATPGGDKQSDNQPQHF. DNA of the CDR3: TGTGCCACCCCAGGGGGCGACAAGCAATCGGATAATCAGCCCCAGCATTTT.

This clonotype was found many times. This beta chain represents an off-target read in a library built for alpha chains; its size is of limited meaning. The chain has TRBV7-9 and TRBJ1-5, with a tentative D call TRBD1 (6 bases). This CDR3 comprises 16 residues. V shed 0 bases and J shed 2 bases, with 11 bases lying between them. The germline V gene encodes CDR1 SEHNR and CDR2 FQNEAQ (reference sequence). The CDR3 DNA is TGTGCCAGCAGCTTAGCGGGGACACCGGGCAATCAGCCCCAGCATTTT. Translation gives CASSLAGTPGNQPQHF.

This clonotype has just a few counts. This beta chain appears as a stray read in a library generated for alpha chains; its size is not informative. The CDR3 here is CASRMGDTQYF. The CDR3 coding sequence is TGTGCCAGTAGGATGGGGGATACGCAGTATTTT. The J gene is TRBJ2-3, the V gene TRBV19; no reliable D call. The germline V gene has CDR1 LNHDA and CDR2 SQIVND (reference sequence). This CDR3 comprises 11 residues. V gave up 6 bases and J gave up 6 bases, with 7 bases separating them.

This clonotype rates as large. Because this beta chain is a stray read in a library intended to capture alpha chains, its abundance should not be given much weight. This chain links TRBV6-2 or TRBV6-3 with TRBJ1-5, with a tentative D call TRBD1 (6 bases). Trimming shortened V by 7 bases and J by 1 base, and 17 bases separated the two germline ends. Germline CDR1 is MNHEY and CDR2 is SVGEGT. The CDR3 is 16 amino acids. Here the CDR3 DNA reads TGTGCCAGCACCGACCTGGGGGGCTGGAGCAATCAGCCCCAGCATTTT. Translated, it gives CASTDLGGWSNQPQHF.

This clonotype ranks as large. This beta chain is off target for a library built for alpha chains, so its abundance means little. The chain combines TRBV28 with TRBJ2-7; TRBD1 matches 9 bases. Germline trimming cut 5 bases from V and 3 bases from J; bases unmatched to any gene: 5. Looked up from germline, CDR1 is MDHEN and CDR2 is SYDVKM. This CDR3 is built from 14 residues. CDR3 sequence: CASSPGTGNYEQYF. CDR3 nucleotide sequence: TGTGCCAGCAGTCCAGGGACAGGGAACTACGAGCAGTACTTC.

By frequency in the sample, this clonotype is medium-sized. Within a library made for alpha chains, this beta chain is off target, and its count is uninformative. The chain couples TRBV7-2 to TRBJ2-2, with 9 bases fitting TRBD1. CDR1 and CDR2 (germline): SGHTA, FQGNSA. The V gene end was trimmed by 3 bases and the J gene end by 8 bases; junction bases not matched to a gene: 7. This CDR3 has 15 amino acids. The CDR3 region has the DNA TGTGCCAGCAGCTTCCTAGGACAGGGGCTAGGGGAGCTGTTTTTT. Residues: CASSFLGQGLGELFF.

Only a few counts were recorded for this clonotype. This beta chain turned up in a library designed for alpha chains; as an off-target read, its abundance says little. Written as DNA, the CDR3 is TGTGCCAGCAGCTTAGTGTCCCCGAACACCGGGGAGCTGTTTTTT. Protein: CASSLVSPNTGELFF. The chain recombines TRBV11-2 with TRBJ2-2, with D unresolved. The CDR3 has 15 residues. V lost 1 base and J 0 bases, leaving 6 bases between the germline ends. Germline V gene sequence: CDR1 SGHAT, CDR2 FQNNGV.

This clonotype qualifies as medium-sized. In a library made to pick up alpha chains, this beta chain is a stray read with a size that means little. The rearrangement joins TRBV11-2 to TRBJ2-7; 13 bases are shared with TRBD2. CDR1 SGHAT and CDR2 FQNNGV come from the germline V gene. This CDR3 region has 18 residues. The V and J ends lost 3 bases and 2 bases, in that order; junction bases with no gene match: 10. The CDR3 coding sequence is TGTGCCAGCAGCTTCTATAAATCGGGGACTAGCGGGACCTACGAGCAGTACTTC. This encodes CASSFYKSGTSGTYEQYF.